This T cell receptor (beta chain) was retrieved from a study of cytomegalovirus exposure and HLA in healthy donors. This clone occurred a few times. The PCR contained 60 Vbeta and 13 Jbeta primers. Using immunoSEQ multiplex PCR, the repertoire was profiled, and TCRdb retains in-frame clones only, with some absent. The table shows over 150,000 clones, with over 75% occurring only once. The specimen sequenced was PBMCs. The clonotype originates from a woman under 40 in good health and CMV-seronegative.

Written as DNA, the CDR3 is TGCGCCAGCAGTGAGTCGGAGGACAGCTCCTACGAGCAGTACTTC. Protein sequence: CASSESEDSSYEQYF. The chain links TRBV10-1 to TRBJ2-7, with a possible D match to TRBD1 (6 bases). CDR1 is WNHNN and CDR2 is SYGVQD in the germline V gene (reference sequence). The CDR3 runs to 15 residues. The V gene lost 0 bases and the J gene lost 0 bases, with 9 bases spanning the gap.